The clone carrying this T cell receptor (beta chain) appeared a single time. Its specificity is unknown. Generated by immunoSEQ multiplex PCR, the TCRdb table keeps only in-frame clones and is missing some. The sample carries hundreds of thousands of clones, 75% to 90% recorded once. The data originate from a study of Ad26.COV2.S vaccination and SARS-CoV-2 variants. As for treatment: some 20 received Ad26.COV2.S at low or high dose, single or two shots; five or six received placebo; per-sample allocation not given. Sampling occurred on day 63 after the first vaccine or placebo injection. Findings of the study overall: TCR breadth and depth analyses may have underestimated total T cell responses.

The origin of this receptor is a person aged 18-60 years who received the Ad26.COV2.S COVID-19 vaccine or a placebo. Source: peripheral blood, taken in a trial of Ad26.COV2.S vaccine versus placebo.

CDR3 loop: CASSPLGLAGAGEQYF. The CDR3 region has the DNA TGCGCCAGCAGCCCCCTCGGACTAGCGGGAGCTGGCGAGCAGTACTTC. The chain recombines TRBV5-1 with TRBJ2-7; 13 bases match TRBD2. Germline values: CDR1 SGHRS, CDR2 YFSETQ. The trim removed 4 bases at V and 6 bases at J, leaving 10 bases unmatched. The CDR3 is 16 amino acids.